Presented here are 5 T cell receptor beta chains from one specimen sequenced in a study of T-cell memory formation after mild COVID-19. TCRdb ran MiXCR on the 5' RACE reads and lists one entry per CDR3 protein. This table holds about 180,000 distinct CDR3 sequences, 18% found once. Specimen: PBMCs or a T cell subset sorted from them (not recorded which). These receptors were taken from a man aged 18 to 30 who had mild COVID-19 (a few samples of this study predate the infection). Cell type and time point are not known.

As DNA, the CDR3 is TGTGCCAGCATTGGGACAGGGCCCCTCCGGGACATATATTTT. Translation: CASIGTGPLRDIYF. The chain has TRBV6-5 and TRBJ1-3, with 9 bases identical to TRBD1. The CDR3 extends over 14 amino acids. V was clipped by 7 bases and J by 12 bases; unmatched bases: 13. The germline gives CDR1 MNHEY, CDR2 SVGAGI.

This clonotype has a handful of counts. V and J are TRBV5-1 and TRBJ2-5; the match to TRBD2 covers 7 bases. J lost 5 bases, V lost 5 bases, and 6 bases had no gene match. Germline lookup yields CDR1 SGHRS and CDR2 YFSETQ. The length of the CDR3 is 13 residues. Here the CDR3 DNA reads TGCGCCAGCAGGACGGGGACTATTGAGACCCAGTACTTC. Translation: CASRTGTIETQYF.

This clonotype has only a few counts. CDR3 in DNA: TGTGCCAGCGCGAGGGGGACTAGCGGGGCCCAAGAGACCCAGTACTTC. Translation gives CASARGTSGAQETQYF. The V and J genes are TRBV9 and TRBJ2-5; 13 nucleotides align to TRBD2. V trimming: 7 bases; J trimming: 1 base; junction bases outside the gene matches: 7. The CDR3 has 16 amino acids. Germline CDR1 and CDR2: SGDLS and YYNGEE.

In its sample, this clonotype was seen a few times. The chain couples TRBV6-6 to TRBJ2-7; perhaps TRBD2 as D (5 bases). Trimming removed 0 bases at V and 6 bases at J, with 12 bases between. CDR3 length: 14 amino acids. The germline V gene has CDR1 MNHNY and CDR2 SVGAGI (reference sequence). Here the CDR3 DNA reads TGTGCCAGCAGTTACTCCGGGGAGAGCGGCGAGCAGTACTTC. This codes for CASSYSGESGEQYF.

The V and J genes are TRBV24-1 and TRBJ1-2; D is undetermined. There are 15 residues in the CDR3. Deletions cut 9 bases from V and 4 bases from J, with 20 bases between. The germline V gene encodes CDR1 KGHDR and CDR2 SFDVKD. The CDR3 DNA follows: TGTGCCACCCAAAGCTCGACCTCTCGCCCCTATGGCTACACCTTC. This codes for CATQSSTSRPYGYTF.